The rows below give T cell receptor beta chains drawn from one sample of a study of blood T cell repertoires in COVID-19. Profiled with immunoSEQ multiplex PCR; TCRdb holds only in-frame clones, not every one. The sample has roughly 220,000 clones, around 84% seen once. The sample comprised peripheral blood. The receptors were sampled from a woman aged 40 to 55 who had recovered from COVID-19. The conserved cysteine and the conserved F or W are not part of the CDR3 here.

TRBJ2-5,TRBV7-2,ASSISRGETQY
TRBJ1-1,TRBV7-9,ASTLEGANTEAF
TRBJ2-7,TRBV4-1,ASSQVPQTDLYEQY
TRBJ1-4,TRBV5-1,ASSFGDEKLF
TRBJ2-3,TRBV3-1/TRBV3-2,ASSQVVSDTQY
TRBJ1-6,TRBV10-3,AIRRGFDSNSPLH
TRBJ2-3,TRBV5-5,ASSLAVDTQY
TRBJ1-4,TRBV5-1,ASSAPDRGNEKLF
TRBJ1-2,TRBV5-5,ASSLARVGGANYGYT
TRBJ2-3,TRBV5-4,ASSSGGPAGVTDTQY
TRBJ2-1,TRBV19,ASSTGLGYYNEQF